This TCR beta chain came from a study of regulatory T cells in long-lasting Graves disease. Time point meaning: persistent/refractory GD, antithyroid drugs over 5 years with positive TRAb. With RNA extracted from PBMCs as input, the TCR library was made. This clonotype has a handful of counts. Its antigen is as yet unknown. Regarding the study as a whole: Lower TCR diversity characterized persistent Graves' patients relative to newly diagnosed patients.

According to the study, TCR beta libraries were built with iRepertoire HTBI primers and CDR3-region Arm-PCR. TCRdb ran MiXCR on the multiplex PCR reads and lists one entry per CDR3 protein. The sample includes roughly 400,000 distinct CDR3 sequences, around a fifth seen only once; the top ten take roughly 13%. The material was peripheral blood mononuclear cells (PBMCs), obtained when the disease was refractory, from a patient treated with antithyroid drugs. The clonotype was recovered from a female donor with Graves disease.

CDR3 loop: CASSPYSETQYF. As DNA, the CDR3 is TGTGCCAGCAGTCCATACTCAGAGACCCAGTACTTC. The chain has TRBV6-1 and TRBJ2-5; D remains ambiguous. Germline V CDR1 and CDR2: MNHNS, SASEGT. This CDR3 comprises 12 residues. V lost 5 bases and J lost 4, with 8 bases in between.